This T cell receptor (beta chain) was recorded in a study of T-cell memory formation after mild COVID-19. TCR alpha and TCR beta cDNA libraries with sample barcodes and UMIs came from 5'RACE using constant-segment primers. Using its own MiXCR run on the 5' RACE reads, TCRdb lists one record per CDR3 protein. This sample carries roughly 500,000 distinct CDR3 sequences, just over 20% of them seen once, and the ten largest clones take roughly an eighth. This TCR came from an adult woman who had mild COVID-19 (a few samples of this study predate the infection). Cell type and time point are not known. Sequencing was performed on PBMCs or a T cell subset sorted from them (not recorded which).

The CDR3 is CASSSSGGPSTDTQYF. CDR3 DNA sequence: TGTGCCAGCAGTTCGAGCGGGGGCCCTAGCACAGATACGCAGTATTTT. The gene calls are TRBV5-4 and TRBJ2-3; TRBD2 aligns across 8 bases. From germline, CDR1 is SGHNT and CDR2 YYREEE (reference sequence). The CDR3 consists of 16 residues. V shed 5 bases and J 0 bases; nucleotides not matched to a gene: 8.